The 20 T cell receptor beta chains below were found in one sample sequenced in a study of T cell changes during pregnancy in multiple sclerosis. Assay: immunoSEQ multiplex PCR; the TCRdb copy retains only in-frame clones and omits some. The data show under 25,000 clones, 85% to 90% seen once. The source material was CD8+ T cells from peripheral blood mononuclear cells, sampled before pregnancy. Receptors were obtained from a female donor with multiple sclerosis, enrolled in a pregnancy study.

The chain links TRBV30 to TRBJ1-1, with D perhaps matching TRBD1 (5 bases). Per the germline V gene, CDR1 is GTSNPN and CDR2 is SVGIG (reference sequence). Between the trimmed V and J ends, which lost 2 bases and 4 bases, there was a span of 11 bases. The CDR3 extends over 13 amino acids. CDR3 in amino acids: CAWSWGQTTEAFF. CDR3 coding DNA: TGTGCCTGGAGTTGGGGCCAAACCACTGAAGCTTTCTTT.

CDR3 in DNA: TGCGCCAGCAGCAACTGGAATCCCGGGATCGAAGAGACCCAGTACTTC. Protein product: CASSNWNPGIEETQYF. This chain uses TRBV5-1 with TRBJ2-5; the D gene is possibly TRBD2 (5 bases). V lost 4 bases and J lost 3, with 19 bases in between. The CDR3 extends over 16 amino acids. Per germline, CDR1 SGHRS and CDR2 YFSETQ.

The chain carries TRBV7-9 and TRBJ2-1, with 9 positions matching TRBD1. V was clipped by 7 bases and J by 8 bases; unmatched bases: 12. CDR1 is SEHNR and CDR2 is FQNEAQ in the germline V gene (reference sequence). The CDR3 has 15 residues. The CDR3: CASNLRDRDIDEQFF. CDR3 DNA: TGTGCCAGCAACCTCCGGGACAGGGATATTGATGAGCAGTTCTTC.

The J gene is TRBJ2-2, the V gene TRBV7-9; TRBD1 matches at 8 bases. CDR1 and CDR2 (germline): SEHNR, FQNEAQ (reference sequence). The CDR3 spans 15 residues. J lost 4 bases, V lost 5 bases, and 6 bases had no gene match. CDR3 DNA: TGTGCCAGCAGCAGCCCCACAGGGGGCACCGGGGAGCTGTTTTTT. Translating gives CASSSPTGGTGELFF.

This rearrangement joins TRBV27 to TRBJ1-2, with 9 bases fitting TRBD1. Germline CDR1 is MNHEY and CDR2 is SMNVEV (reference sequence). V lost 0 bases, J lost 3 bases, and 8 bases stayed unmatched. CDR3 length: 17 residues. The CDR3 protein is CASSLSSGQGLDYGYTF. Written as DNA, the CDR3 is TGTGCCAGCAGTTTATCGTCCGGACAGGGGTTGGACTATGGCTACACCTTC.

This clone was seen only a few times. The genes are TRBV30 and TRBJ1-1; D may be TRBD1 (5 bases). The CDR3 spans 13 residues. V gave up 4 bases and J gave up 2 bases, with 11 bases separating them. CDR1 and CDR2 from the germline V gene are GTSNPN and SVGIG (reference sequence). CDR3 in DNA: TGTGCCTGGAATACGGGGGGTAACACTGAAGCTTTCTTT. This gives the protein CAWNTGGNTEAFF.

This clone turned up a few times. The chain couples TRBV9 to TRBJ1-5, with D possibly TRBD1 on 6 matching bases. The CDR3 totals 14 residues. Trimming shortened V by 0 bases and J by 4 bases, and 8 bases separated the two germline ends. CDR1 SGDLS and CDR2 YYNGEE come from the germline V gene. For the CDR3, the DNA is TGTGCCAGCAGCGTAGGGGACACGAATCAGCCCCAGCATTTT. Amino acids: CASSVGDTNQPQHF.

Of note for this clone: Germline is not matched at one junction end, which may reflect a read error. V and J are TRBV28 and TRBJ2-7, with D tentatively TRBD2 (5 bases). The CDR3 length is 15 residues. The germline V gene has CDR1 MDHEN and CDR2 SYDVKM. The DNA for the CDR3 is TGTGCCAGCAGCTTATGGGGTATCGGGGACTACGAGCAGTACTTC. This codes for CASSLWGIGDYEQYF.

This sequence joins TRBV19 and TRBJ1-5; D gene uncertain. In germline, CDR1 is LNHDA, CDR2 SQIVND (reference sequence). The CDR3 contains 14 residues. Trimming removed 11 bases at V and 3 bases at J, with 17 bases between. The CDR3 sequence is CACDIGSNNQPQHF. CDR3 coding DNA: TGTGCCTGTGATATAGGCAGTAACAATCAGCCCCAGCATTTT.

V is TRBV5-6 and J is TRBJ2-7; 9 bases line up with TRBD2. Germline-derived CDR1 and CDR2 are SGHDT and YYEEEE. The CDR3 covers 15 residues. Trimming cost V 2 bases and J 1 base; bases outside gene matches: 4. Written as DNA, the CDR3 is TGTGCCAGCAGCTTTGGGAGCGGGAGGTCCTACGAGCAGTACTTC. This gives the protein CASSFGSGRSYEQYF. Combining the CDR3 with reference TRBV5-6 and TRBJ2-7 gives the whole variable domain DAGVTQSPTHLIKTRGQQVTLRCSPKSGHDTVSWYQQALGQGPQFIFQYYEEEERQRGNFPDRFSGHQFPNYSSELNVNALLLGDSALYLCASSFGSGRSYEQYFGPGTRLTVT.

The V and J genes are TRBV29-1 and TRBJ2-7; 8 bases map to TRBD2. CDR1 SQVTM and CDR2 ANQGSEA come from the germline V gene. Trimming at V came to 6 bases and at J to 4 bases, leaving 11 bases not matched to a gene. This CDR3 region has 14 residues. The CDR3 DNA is TGCAGCGTCCGGGGGGGGACCAGTCCTTACGAGCAGTACTTC. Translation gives CSVRGGTSPYEQYF.

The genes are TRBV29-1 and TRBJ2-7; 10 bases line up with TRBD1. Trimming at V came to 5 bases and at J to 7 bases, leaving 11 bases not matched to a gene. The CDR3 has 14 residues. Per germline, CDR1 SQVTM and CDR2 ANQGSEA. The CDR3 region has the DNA TGCAGCGTTCCCTCCGGGACAGGGGTCTTGGAGCAGTACTTC. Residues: CSVPSGTGVLEQYF.

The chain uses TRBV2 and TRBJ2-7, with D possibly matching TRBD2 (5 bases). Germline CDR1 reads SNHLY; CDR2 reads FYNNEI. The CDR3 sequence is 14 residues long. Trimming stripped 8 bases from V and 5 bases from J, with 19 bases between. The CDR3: CASEDRRLLHEQYF. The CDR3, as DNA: TGTGCCAGCGAGGACCGACGACTACTACACGAGCAGTACTTC.

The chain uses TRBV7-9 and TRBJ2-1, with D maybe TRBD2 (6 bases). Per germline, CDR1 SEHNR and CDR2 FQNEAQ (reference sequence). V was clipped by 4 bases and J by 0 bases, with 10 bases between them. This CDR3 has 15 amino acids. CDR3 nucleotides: TGTGCCAGCAGCTGGGGGGACTTCTCCTACAATGAGCAGTTCTTC. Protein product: CASSWGDFSYNEQFF.

The CDR3 protein is CATRPEAGGLETQYF. CDR3 DNA: TGTGCCACCCGTCCCGAGGCGGGAGGGCTAGAGACCCAGTACTTC. This chain uses TRBV6-5 with TRBJ2-5, with 9 nucleotides matching TRBD2. V trimming: 10 bases; J trimming: 4 bases; junction bases outside the gene matches: 13. This CDR3 is 15 amino acids long. Germline assignment: CDR1 MNHEY and CDR2 SVGAGI.

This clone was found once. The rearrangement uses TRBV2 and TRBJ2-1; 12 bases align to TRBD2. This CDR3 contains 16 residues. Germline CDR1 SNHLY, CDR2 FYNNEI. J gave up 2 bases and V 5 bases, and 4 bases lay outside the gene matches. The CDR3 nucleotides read TGTGCCAGCAGTAGACTAGCGGGAGAGCCCTACAATGAGCAGTTCTTC. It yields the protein CASSRLAGEPYNEQFF.

Written as DNA, the CDR3 is TGCGCCAGCAGCTCCTCGGGGGGGAATGGCTACACCTTC. This codes for CASSSSGGNGYTF. V usage is TRBV5-1 and J usage is TRBJ1-2, with TRBD1 as a possible D gene (5 bases). CDR1 is SGHRS, CDR2 YFSETQ, per germline. This CDR3 region has 13 residues. V was trimmed by 3 bases and J by 6 bases, leaving 12 bases between them.

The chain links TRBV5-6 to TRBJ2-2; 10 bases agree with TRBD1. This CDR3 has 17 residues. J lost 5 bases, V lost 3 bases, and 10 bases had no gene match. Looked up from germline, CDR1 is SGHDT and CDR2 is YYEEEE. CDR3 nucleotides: TGTGCCAGCAGCTACCTAGGGACAGGGGAAAGGACCGGGGAGCTGTTTTTT. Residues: CASSYLGTGERTGELFF.

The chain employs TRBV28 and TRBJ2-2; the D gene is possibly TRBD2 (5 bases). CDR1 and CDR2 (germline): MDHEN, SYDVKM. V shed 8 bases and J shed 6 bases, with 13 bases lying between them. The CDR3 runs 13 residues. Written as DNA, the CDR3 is TGTGCCAGCCGGAGGTTCCTCCCCGGGGAGCTGTTTTTT. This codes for CASRRFLPGELFF.

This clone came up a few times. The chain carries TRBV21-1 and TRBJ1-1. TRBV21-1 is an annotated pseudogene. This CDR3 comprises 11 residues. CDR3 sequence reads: CASSPGGEAFF. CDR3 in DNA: TGTGCCAGCAGCCCGGGGGGTGAAGCTTTCTTT.